This note documents a single T cell receptor beta chain sequence. Authors' processing steps: Nucleated cell counts were estimated from reference gene primer amplification. Assay used: immunoSEQ multiplex PCR; TCRdb lists only in-frame clones, some missing. That table supplies the V and J calls and clone size; D and trimming were determined from the DNA. The sample yields some 150,000 clones, over 80% seen once. This sample stems from a study of blood T cell repertoires in COVID-19. The wider study: Material from acute and convalescent COVID-19 was sourced from the United States, Italy and Spain. T cells, B-cell-depleted T cells, or PBMCs provided the cDNA or gDNA that served as material.

The CDR3 consists of 16 residues. CDR1 SGDLS and CDR2 YYNGEE come from the germline V gene. The V and J ends lost 0 bases and 4 bases respectively, with 14 bases between them. The chain carries TRBV9 and TRBJ2-1, with a weak D call TRBD2 (6 bases). This receptor was identified in a human donor in a cohort sampled during active COVID-19. The source material was peripheral blood. In DNA form, the CDR3 reads TGTGCCAGCAGCGTAGGCTCGGGAGCTGGGTACAATGAGCAGTTCTTC. It yields the protein CASSVGSGAGYNEQFF.